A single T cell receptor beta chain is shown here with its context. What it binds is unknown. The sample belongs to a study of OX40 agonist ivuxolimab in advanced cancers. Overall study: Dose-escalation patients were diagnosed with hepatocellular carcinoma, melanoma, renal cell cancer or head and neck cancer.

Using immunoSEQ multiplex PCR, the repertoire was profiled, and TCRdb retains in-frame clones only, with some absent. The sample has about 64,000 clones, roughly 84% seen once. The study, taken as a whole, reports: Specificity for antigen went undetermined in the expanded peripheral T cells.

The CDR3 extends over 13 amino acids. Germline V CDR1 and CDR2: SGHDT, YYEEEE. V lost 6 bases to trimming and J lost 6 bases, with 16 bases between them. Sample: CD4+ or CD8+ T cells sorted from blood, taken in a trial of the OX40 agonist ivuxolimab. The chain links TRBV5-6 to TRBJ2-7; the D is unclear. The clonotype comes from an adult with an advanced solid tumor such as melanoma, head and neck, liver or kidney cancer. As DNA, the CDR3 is TGTGCCAGCACCTTAGGATATTCACCCGAGCAGTACTTC. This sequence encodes CASTLGYSPEQYF.